Shown below are 3 T cell receptor beta chains from a single sample sequenced in a study of T cell responses to AZD1222 COVID-19 vaccine. Here immunoSEQ multiplex PCR was the method, and the copy in TCRdb shows in-frame clones only, minus some. This table holds some 110,000 clones, 85% to 90% found once. This sample comprised peripheral blood, obtained on day 0 of AZD1222 vaccination. These receptors came from an adult in good health.

The chain carries TRBV5-1 and TRBJ2-1; TRBD1 agrees at 7 bases. Germline CDR1 SGHRS, CDR2 YFSETQ. This CDR3 is built from 17 residues. The V segment lost 3 bases and the J segment 9 bases; nucleotides outside the gene matches: 18. CDR3: CASSSRGLMTHNREQFF. CDR3 bases: TGCGCCAGCAGCTCAAGGGGGCTTATGACCCATAATCGTGAGCAGTTCTTC.

The chain employs TRBV19 and TRBJ1-4; TRBD1 might be the D (6 bases). Trimming pared 6 bases from V and 3 bases from J, leaving 14 bases between. Germline loops: CDR1 LNHDA, CDR2 SQIVND (reference sequence). This CDR3 is built from 15 residues. CDR3 amino acids: CASRVQGGANEKLFF. The CDR3, as DNA: TGTGCCAGTAGGGTACAGGGAGGTGCTAATGAAAAACTGTTTTTT. The full variable domain, completed using reference TRBV19 and TRBJ1-4, is DGGITQSPKYLFRKEGQNVTLSCEQNLNHDAMYWYRQDPGQGLRLIYYSQIVNDFQKGDIAEGYSVSREKKESFPLTVTSAQKNPTAFYLCASRVQGGANEKLFFGSGTQLSVL.

The V call is TRBV2, the J call TRBJ2-5; 11 bases agree with TRBD2. The germline V gene encodes CDR1 SNHLY and CDR2 FYNNEI. The CDR3 contains 16 residues. The ends lost 7 bases at V and 11 bases at J; junction bases unmatched: 18. The CDR3 spells CASTDTSIAGGGKQYF. In DNA, the CDR3 is TGTGCCAGCACCGATACCAGCATAGCGGGAGGGGGGAAGCAGTACTTC.